The entry below describes one T cell receptor (beta chain). The primer mix had 60 Vbeta and 13 Jbeta primers. How the authors handled the data: An analysis performed later counted 74 million or so unique TCR beta chains (roughly 11 million of them shared). This table comes from immunoSEQ multiplex PCR, and its TCRdb copy is limited to in-frame clones, with some not included. V and J calls and clone size are those listed in that table; D and trimming were worked out from the DNA. The sample includes 96,000 or so clones. This sample is drawn from a study of cytomegalovirus exposure and HLA in healthy donors. The length of the CDR3 is 17 residues. CDR1 and CDR2 (germline): MDHEN, SYDVKM. J was trimmed by 2 bases and V by 2 bases; bases with no gene match: 6.

The chain uses TRBV28 and TRBJ2-6; 7 bases map to TRBD2. The specimen sequenced was PBMCs. The clonotype was recovered from a woman under 40 in good health and CMV-seronegative. CDR3 amino acids: CASSLAGEDAGANVLTF. The CDR3 bases are TGTGCCAGCAGTTTAGCGGGAGAGGACGCTGGGGCCAACGTCCTGACTTTC.